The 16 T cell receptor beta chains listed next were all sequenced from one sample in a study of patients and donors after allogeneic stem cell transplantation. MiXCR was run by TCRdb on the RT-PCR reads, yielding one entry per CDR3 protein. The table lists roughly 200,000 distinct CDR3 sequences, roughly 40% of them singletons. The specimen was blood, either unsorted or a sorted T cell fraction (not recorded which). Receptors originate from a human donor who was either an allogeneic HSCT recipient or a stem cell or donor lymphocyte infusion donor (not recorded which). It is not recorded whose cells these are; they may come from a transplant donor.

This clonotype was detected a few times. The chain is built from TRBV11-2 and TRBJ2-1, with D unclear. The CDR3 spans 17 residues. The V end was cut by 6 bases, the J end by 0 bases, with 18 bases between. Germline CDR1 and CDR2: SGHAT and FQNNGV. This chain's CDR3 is CASRALASRSSYNEQFF. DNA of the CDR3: TGTGCCAGCAGGGCCCTTGCGAGCCGAAGCTCCTACAATGAGCAGTTCTTC. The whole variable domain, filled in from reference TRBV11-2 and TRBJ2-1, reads EAGVAQSPRYKIIEKRQSVAFWCNPISGHATLYWYQQILGQGPKLLIQFQNNGVVDDSQLPKDRFSAERLKGVDSTLKIQPAKLEDSAVYLCASRALASRSSYNEQFFGPGTRLTVL.

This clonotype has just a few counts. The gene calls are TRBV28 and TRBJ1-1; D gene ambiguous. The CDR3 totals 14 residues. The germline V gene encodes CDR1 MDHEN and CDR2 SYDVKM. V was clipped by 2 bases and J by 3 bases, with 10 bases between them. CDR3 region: CASSLAGYDTEAFF. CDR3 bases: TGTGCCAGCAGTTTAGCGGGGTATGACACTGAAGCTTTCTTT.

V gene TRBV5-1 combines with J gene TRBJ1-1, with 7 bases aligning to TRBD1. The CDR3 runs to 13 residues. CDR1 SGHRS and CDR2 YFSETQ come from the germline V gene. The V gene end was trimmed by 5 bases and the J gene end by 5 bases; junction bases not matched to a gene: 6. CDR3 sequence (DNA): TGCGCCAGCAGAGATTTGACAGGGACTGAAGCTTTCTTT. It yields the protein CASRDLTGTEAFF.

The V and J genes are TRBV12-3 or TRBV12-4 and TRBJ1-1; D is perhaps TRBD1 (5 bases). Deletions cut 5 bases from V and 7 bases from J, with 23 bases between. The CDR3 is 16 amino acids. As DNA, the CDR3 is TGTGCCAGCAGTCTAGGGGCGGGGCTAGGTGCCCTTGAAGCTTTCTTT. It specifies CASSLGAGLGALEAFF.

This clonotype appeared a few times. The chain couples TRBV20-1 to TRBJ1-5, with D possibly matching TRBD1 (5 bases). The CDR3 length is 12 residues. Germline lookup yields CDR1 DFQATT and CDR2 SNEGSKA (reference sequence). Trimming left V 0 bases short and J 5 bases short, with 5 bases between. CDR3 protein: CSAREGDQPQHF. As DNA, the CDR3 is TGCAGTGCTAGAGAGGGGGATCAGCCCCAGCATTTT.

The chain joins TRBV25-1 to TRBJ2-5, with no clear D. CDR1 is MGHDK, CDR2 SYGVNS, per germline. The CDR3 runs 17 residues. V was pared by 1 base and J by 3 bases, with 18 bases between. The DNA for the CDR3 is TGTGCCAGCAGTGAATCCCCCCCGGATCCGATTAAAGAGACCCAGTACTTC. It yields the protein CASSESPPDPIKETQYF.

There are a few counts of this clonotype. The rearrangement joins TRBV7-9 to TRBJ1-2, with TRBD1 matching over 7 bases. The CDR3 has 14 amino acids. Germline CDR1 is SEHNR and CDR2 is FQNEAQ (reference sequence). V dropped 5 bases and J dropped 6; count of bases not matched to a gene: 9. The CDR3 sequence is CASSLNGQAHGYTF. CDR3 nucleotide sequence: TGTGCCAGCAGCCTAAACGGACAGGCCCATGGCTACACCTTC.

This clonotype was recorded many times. This CDR3 is CASTTTNYGYTF. CDR3 nucleotides: TGTGCCTCCACAACAACCAACTATGGCTACACCTTC. V is TRBV5-6 and J is TRBJ1-2; unclear D gene. Trimming took 10 bases from V and 2 from J, leaving 12 bases between them. Per germline, CDR1 SGHDT and CDR2 YYEEEE. The CDR3 totals 12 residues.

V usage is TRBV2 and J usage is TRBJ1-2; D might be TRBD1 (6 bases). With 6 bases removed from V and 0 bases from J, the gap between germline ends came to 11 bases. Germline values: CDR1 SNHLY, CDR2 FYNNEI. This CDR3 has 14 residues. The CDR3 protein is CASRQGPANYGYTF. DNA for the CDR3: TGTGCCAGCAGACAGGGACCGGCTAACTATGGCTACACCTTC.

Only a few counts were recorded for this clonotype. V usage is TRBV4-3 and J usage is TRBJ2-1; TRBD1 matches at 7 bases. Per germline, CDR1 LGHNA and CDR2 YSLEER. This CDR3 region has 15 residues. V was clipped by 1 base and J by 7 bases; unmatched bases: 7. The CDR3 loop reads CASSQGVTGRNEQFF. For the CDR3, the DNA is TGCGCCAGCAGCCAAGGAGTGACAGGGCGGAATGAGCAGTTCTTC.

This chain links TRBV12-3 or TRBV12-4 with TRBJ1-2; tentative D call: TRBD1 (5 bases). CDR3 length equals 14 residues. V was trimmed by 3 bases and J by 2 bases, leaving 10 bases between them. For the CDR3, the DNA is TGTGCCAGCAGTTTCGGGGGAAACAACTATGGCTACACCTTC. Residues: CASSFGGNNYGYTF.

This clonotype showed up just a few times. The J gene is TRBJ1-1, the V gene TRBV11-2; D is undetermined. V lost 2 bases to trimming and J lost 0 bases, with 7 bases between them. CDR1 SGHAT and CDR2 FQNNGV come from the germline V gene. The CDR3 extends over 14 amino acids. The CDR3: CASSLRQLNTEAFF. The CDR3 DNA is TGTGCCAGCAGCTTACGGCAGCTGAACACTGAAGCTTTCTTT.

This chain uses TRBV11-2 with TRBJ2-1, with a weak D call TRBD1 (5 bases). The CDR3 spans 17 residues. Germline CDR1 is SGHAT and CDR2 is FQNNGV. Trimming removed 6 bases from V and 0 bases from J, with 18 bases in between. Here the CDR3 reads CASSSTADTRSYNEQFF. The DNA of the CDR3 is TGTGCCAGCAGTTCGACCGCGGACACACGCTCCTACAATGAGCAGTTCTTC.

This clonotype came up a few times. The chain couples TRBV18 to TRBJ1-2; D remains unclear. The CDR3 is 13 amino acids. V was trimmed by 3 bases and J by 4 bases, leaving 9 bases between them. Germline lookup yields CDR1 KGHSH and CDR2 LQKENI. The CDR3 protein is CASSPPQAYGYTF. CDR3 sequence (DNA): TGTGCCAGCTCACCCCCTCAAGCCTATGGCTACACCTTC.

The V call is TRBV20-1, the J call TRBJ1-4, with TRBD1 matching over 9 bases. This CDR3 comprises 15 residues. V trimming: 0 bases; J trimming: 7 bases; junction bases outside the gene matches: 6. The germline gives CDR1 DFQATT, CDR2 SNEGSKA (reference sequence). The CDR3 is CSARDRTGGFEKLFF. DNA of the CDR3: TGCAGTGCTAGAGATCGAACAGGGGGCTTTGAAAAACTGTTTTTT.

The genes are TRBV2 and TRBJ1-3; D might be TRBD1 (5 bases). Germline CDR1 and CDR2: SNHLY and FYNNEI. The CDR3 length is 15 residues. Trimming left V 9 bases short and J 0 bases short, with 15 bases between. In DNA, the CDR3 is TGTGCCAGTAGGGACCTCACAAACTCTGGAAACACCATATATTTT. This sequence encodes CASRDLTNSGNTIYF.